This T cell receptor beta chain was observed in a study of vaccination effects on CD4 cells after COVID-19. Study-wide context: Every participant took two doses of the BNT162b2 or mRNA-1273 vaccine.

Sequencing used immunoSEQ multiplex PCR; TCRdb keeps in-frame clones, though not all of them. The sample includes about 24,000 clones, 70% to 80% seen only once; the top ten take around 12%. Trimming removed 2 bases at V and 4 bases at J, with 12 bases between. The CDR3 length is 14 residues. Germline V gene sequence: CDR1 MNHEY, CDR2 SVGAGI. In regard to this clone: Its antigen is still unknown.

Before sequencing took place, the ViraFEST assay used viral peptide pools to expand antigen-specific CD4+ T cells. A 10-day culture period preceded the isolation of CD4+ T cells. Nobody among the vaccine recipients had prior SARS-CoV-2 infection (nucleocapsid antibodies were negative). A density of approximately 2 million PBMC per well was used; these cells were cultured with roughly 10 IU/ml IL-2 and roughly 10 ug/ml peptides. The study's findings and limits: By a late point after vaccination, infection- and vaccine-induced clones had shrunk markedly through clonal contraction.

The origin of this receptor is a human donor who received a COVID-19 vaccine. The chain carries TRBV6-5 and TRBJ2-7; D may be TRBD1 or TRBD2 (5 bases each). The sequencing here drew on CD4+ T cells from PBMCs cultured with HCoV-OC43 spike peptides, taken before COVID-19 vaccination. Stated subset: HCoV-OC43 spike overlapping peptide pool stimulation. The CDR3: CASSYVRGRYEQYF. The DNA of the CDR3 is TGTGCCAGCAGTTACGTTCGGGGACGTTACGAGCAGTACTTC.